Presented here are 23 T cell receptor beta chains from one specimen sequenced in a study of blood T cell repertoires in COVID-19. The data were produced by immunoSEQ multiplex PCR, yet TCRdb's version contains in-frame clones alone and is incomplete. In the table there are some 390,000 clones, around 86% of which are singletons. Sequencing was performed on peripheral blood. Receptors originate from a human donor in a cohort sampled during active COVID-19.

J is TRBJ2-7 and V is TRBV5-1, with 9 bases identical to TRBD1. The germline V gene encodes CDR1 SGHRS and CDR2 YFSETQ. Germline trimming cut 4 bases from V and 5 bases from J; bases unmatched to any gene: 7. CDR3 length: 14 amino acids. CDR3 amino acids: CASSPAGQGHEQYF. The CDR3, as DNA: TGCGCCAGCAGCCCGGCGGGACAGGGACACGAGCAGTACTTC.

This clone has a single count. The V gene is TRBV28, the J gene TRBJ1-3; D gene unclear. V lost 5 bases, J lost 10 bases, and 21 bases lay in between. In germline, CDR1 is MDHEN, CDR2 SYDVKM. The CDR3 is 15 amino acids. The DNA of the CDR3 is TGTGCCAGCAGTGCGTCGCTTGCGACAAGAGCTACCATATATTTT. It is translated as CASSASLATRATIYF.

V usage is TRBV28 and J usage is TRBJ2-7; TRBD1 matches 8 bases. The CDR3 totals 17 residues. Trimming removed 5 bases from V and 5 bases from J; junction bases left unmatched: 17. The germline V gene encodes CDR1 MDHEN and CDR2 SYDVKM. Here the CDR3 reads CASSKDRGKYLRDEQYF. Written as DNA, the CDR3 is TGTGCCAGCAGTAAAGACAGGGGAAAATACCTTCGGGACGAGCAGTACTTC.

In its sample, this clone was seen once. CDR3 DNA sequence: TGTGCCAGCAGTCTGGGACAGGGTCGGACCTATGGCTACACCTTC. Translating gives CASSLGQGRTYGYTF. The chain links TRBV27 to TRBJ1-2; 9 nucleotides align to TRBD1. V was clipped by 5 bases and J by 4 bases; unmatched bases: 8. The CDR3 extends over 15 amino acids. Germline CDR1 and CDR2: MNHEY and SMNVEV (reference sequence).

This clone was found a few times. This chain links TRBV19 with TRBJ2-3, with D perhaps matching TRBD2 (5 bases). This CDR3 spans 16 amino acids. Germline V gives CDR1 LNHDA, CDR2 SQIVND (reference sequence). V lost 4 bases and J 0 bases, leaving 14 bases between the germline ends. Here the CDR3 DNA reads TGTGCCAGTAGTAAATTTAGGACTGCTAGCACAGATACGCAGTATTTT. Protein product: CASSKFRTASTDTQYF.

This chain uses TRBV19 with TRBJ2-4; 9 positions match TRBD1. Per germline, CDR1 LNHDA and CDR2 SQIVND (reference sequence). This CDR3 is 14 amino acids long. With V trimmed by 5 bases and J by 8 bases, 7 bases remained unmatched. CDR3 sequence (DNA): TGTGCCAGTAGTGCACAGGGGGCAGTGGACATTCAGTACTTC. Translating it yields CASSAQGAVDIQYF.

The V call is TRBV9, the J call TRBJ2-2; D gene uncertain. The CDR3 runs to 15 residues. The V and J ends lost 3 bases and 7 bases respectively, with 16 bases between them. CDR1 is SGDLS and CDR2 is YYNGEE in the germline V gene. This CDR3 is CASSDTRNPGGELFF. CDR3 bases: TGTGCCAGCAGCGACACACGGAACCCAGGCGGGGAGCTGTTTTTT.

The chain has TRBV6-5 and TRBJ2-3; no reliable D call. Deletions cut 11 bases from V and 3 bases from J, with 18 bases between. The germline gives CDR1 MNHEY, CDR2 SVGAGI. The CDR3 totals 14 residues. CDR3 in amino acids: CAARNPGRTDTQYF. CDR3 DNA: TGTGCCGCTAGGAACCCGGGTAGGACAGATACGCAGTATTTT.

The chain joins TRBV25-1 to TRBJ2-7; D perhaps matches TRBD1 (6 bases). The CDR3 length is 14 residues. Germline V gives CDR1 MGHDK, CDR2 SYGVNS. V was trimmed by 4 bases and J by 1 base, leaving 11 bases between them. The CDR3 DNA sequence: TGTGCCAGCAGTGGGGACACCGGTTCCTACGAGCAGTACTTC. It codes for CASSGDTGSYEQYF.

This clone was counted only a few times. This rearrangement joins TRBV2 to TRBJ2-2; D is unclear. This CDR3 region has 17 residues. V lost 0 bases, J lost 0 bases, and 11 bases lay in between. Per the germline V gene, CDR1 is SNHLY and CDR2 is FYNNEI. The CDR3 DNA is TGTGCCAGCAGTGAAGCGCTTACGAGCGCGAACACCGGGGAGCTGTTTTTT. This encodes CASSEALTSANTGELFF.

The gene calls are TRBV5-1 and TRBJ2-5; TRBD1 matches at 11 bases. Germline CDR1 is SGHRS and CDR2 is YFSETQ. CDR3 length equals 16 residues. V lost 1 base to trimming and J lost 5 bases; unmatched junction nucleotides: 7. Here the CDR3 reads CASSLLGQGATETQYF. The CDR3 DNA sequence: TGCGCCAGCAGCTTGTTAGGACAGGGGGCGACGGAGACCCAGTACTTC.

The rearrangement links TRBV6-5 to TRBJ2-3, with 11 bases lining up with TRBD2. The V segment lost 6 bases and the J segment 6 bases; nucleotides outside the gene matches: 5. Germline-derived CDR1 and CDR2 are MNHEY and SVGAGI. This CDR3 is built from 14 residues. The CDR3 loop reads CASRLAGGQDTQYF. In DNA, the CDR3 is TGTGCCAGCAGATTAGCGGGGGGGCAGGATACGCAGTATTTT.

The chain links TRBV24-1 to TRBJ2-3; 11 bases are a match to TRBD1. Germline V gene sequence: CDR1 KGHDR, CDR2 SFDVKD. This CDR3 spans 20 amino acids. Trimming cost V 7 bases and J 2 bases; bases outside gene matches: 19. CDR3 amino acids: CATRGQGVSGRDNDTDTQYF. Written as DNA, the CDR3 is TGTGCCACCAGGGGACAGGGGGTGAGTGGAAGGGATAACGACACAGATACGCAGTATTTT.

The genes are TRBV9 and TRBJ2-5; 11 bases are a match to TRBD2. Germline loops: CDR1 SGDLS, CDR2 YYNGEE. Losses at the gene ends were 4 bases for V and 1 base for J; bases not matched to a gene: 6. The CDR3 sequence is 16 residues long. Written as DNA, the CDR3 is TGTGCCAGCAGCTCTAATCTAGCGGGGGGCCAAGAGACCCAGTACTTC. Translation gives CASSSNLAGGQETQYF.

The V call is TRBV14, the J call TRBJ2-1; tentative D call: TRBD1 (6 bases). CDR1 SGHDN and CDR2 FVKESK come from the germline V gene. The V gene lost 4 bases and the J gene lost 4 bases, with 17 bases spanning the gap. This CDR3 contains 16 residues. The CDR3 loop reads CASSPLTGHPYNEQFF. The CDR3 DNA reads TGTGCCAGCAGCCCCCTGACAGGACACCCTTACAATGAGCAGTTCTTC.

The rearrangement joins TRBV7-3 to TRBJ2-5, with D unresolved. The V end lost 4 bases, the J end lost 3 bases, and 9 bases lay between the germline ends. The CDR3 runs 13 residues. Germline values: CDR1 SGHTA, CDR2 FQGTGA. The CDR3: CASSWAPEETQYF. For the CDR3, the DNA is TGTGCCAGCAGCTGGGCACCGGAAGAGACCCAGTACTTC.

The rearrangement uses TRBV5-4 and TRBJ2-1; TRBD2 matches at 7 bases. The length of the CDR3 is 15 residues. J lost 5 bases, V lost 1 base, and 6 bases had no gene match. Germline values: CDR1 SGHNT, CDR2 YYREEE (reference sequence). DNA of the CDR3: TGTGCCAGCAGCTTGATGGCTAGCGGAGACAATGAGCAGTTCTTC. It codes for CASSLMASGDNEQFF.

The chain uses TRBV28 and TRBJ2-7, with TRBD1 as a possible D gene (5 bases). Per the germline V gene, CDR1 is MDHEN and CDR2 is SYDVKM. This CDR3 is built from 14 residues. V gave up 7 bases and J gave up 2 bases, with 15 bases separating them. This CDR3 is CASTPARAPYEQYF. Here the CDR3 DNA reads TGTGCCAGCACGCCAGCCAGGGCTCCCTACGAGCAGTACTTC.

The chain links TRBV11-2 to TRBJ2-4; TRBD1 matches 7 bases. V gave up 2 bases and J gave up 6 bases; unmatched junction bases: 1. Germline lookup yields CDR1 SGHAT and CDR2 FQNNGV. The CDR3 totals 13 residues. This CDR3 reads CASSLNRGNIQYF. CDR3 DNA sequence: TGTGCCAGCAGCTTAAACAGGGGAAACATTCAGTACTTC.

This clone was found a few times. The chain recombines TRBV14 with TRBJ2-7; the D gene is possibly TRBD2 (6 bases). Germline V lookup: CDR1 SGHDN, CDR2 FVKESK. Trimming shortened V by 4 bases and J by 5 bases, and 15 bases separated the two germline ends. This CDR3 comprises 14 residues. In nucleotides, the CDR3 is TGTGCCAGCAGCCCCGGGGCGGGGCCACACGAGCAGTACTTC. Encoded protein: CASSPGAGPHEQYF.

The J gene is TRBJ2-3, the V gene TRBV9; D gene uncertain. The CDR3 spans 15 residues. Trimming stripped 4 bases from V and 0 bases from J, with 12 bases between. CDR1 is SGDLS and CDR2 is YYNGEE in the germline V gene. This chain's CDR3 is CASSPHSTSTDTQYF. The CDR3 DNA is TGTGCCAGCAGCCCCCACAGCACTAGCACAGATACGCAGTATTTT.

The chain is built from TRBV9 and TRBJ1-5, with D hard to call. CDR3 length: 16 residues. Germline loops: CDR1 SGDLS, CDR2 YYNGEE. V was shortened by 0 bases and J by 0 bases, with 10 bases between the two germline ends. CDR3 DNA sequence: TGTGCCAGCAGCGTAGGGGCGGGGAATAGCAATCAGCCCCAGCATTTT. Protein: CASSVGAGNSNQPQHF. The full variable domain, in which reference TRBV9 and TRBJ1-5 provide the parts outside the CDR3, is DSGVTQTPKHLITATGQRVTLRCSPRSGDLSVYWYQQSLDQGLQFLIQYYNGEERAKGNILERFSAQQFPDLHSELNLSSLELGDSALYFCASSVGAGNSNQPQHFGDGTRLSIL.

The chain employs TRBV7-2 and TRBJ2-7, with 16 nucleotides matching TRBD2. There are 16 residues in the CDR3. CDR1 and CDR2 (germline): SGHTA, FQGNSA. Germline trimming cut 5 bases from V and 7 bases from J; bases unmatched to any gene: 8. The CDR3 DNA follows: TGTGCCAGCAGCCCCGGGACTAGCGGGGGGGCCGGGGAGCAGTACTTC. Encoded protein: CASSPGTSGGAGEQYF.